The 20 T cell receptor beta chains given below trace back to one sample, sequenced in a study of T cells in Graves' hyperthyroidism and ophthalmopathy. Researchers amplified the TCR beta CDR3 regions from RNA transcripts. With the HTBI primer set, the TCR CDR3 went through a first round of RT-PCR. Via MiXCR, TCRdb re-called the multiplex PCR reads, giving one row per CDR3 protein. The data show about 500,000 distinct CDR3 sequences, around 15% seen once. Specimen: blood. These receptors were taken from a woman aged 18-35 years with Graves' hyperthyroidism.

This clonotype was picked up many times. This sequence joins TRBV20-1 and TRBJ2-1, with D possibly TRBD2 on 6 matching bases. CDR1 and CDR2 from the germline V gene are DFQATT and SNEGSKA (reference sequence). With 3 bases removed from V and 2 bases from J, the gap between germline ends came to 8 bases. This CDR3 is built from 13 residues. CDR3 nucleotides: TGCAGTGCTAGGGGGGGTCCCTACAATGAGCAGTTCTTC. This codes for CSARGGPYNEQFF.

The chain couples TRBV20-1 to TRBJ1-3, with 7 bases matching TRBD1. J gave up 3 bases and V 6 bases, and 17 bases lay outside the gene matches. CDR3 size: 17 residues. Germline V gene lookup returns CDR1 DFQATT and CDR2 SNEGSKA (reference sequence). CDR3 DNA sequence: TGCAGTGCCCGAAGCCACGGGACAGCTTGGCTTGGAAACACCATATATTTT. It specifies CSARSHGTAWLGNTIYF.

This clonotype was seen more than once but under ten times. The gene calls are TRBV5-6 and TRBJ2-2, with 9 bases fitting TRBD2. J gave up 2 bases and V 5 bases, and 4 bases lay outside the gene matches. Per germline, CDR1 SGHDT and CDR2 YYEEEE. The CDR3 spans 15 residues. The CDR3 region is CASRIAGVNTGELFF. The DNA of the CDR3 is TGTGCCAGCAGAATAGCGGGAGTAAACACCGGGGAGCTGTTTTTT.

This clonotype was detected ten times or more. The chain employs TRBV12-3 or TRBV12-4 and TRBJ1-1, with TRBD1 identical over 10 bases. J lost 4 bases, V lost 6 bases, and 2 bases had no gene match. This CDR3 comprises 13 residues. CDR3 loop: CASSDRGPTEAFF. The DNA of the CDR3 is TGTGCCAGCAGCGACAGGGGGCCCACTGAAGCTTTCTTT.

This clonotype was picked up many times. J is TRBJ2-7 and V is TRBV2, with D possibly matching TRBD1 (5 bases). Trimming stripped 3 bases from V and 5 bases from J, with 8 bases between. The V gene's germline CDR1 is SNHLY and CDR2 FYNNEI. This CDR3 is 12 amino acids long. DNA of the CDR3: TGTGCCAGCAGTGAGCCCAGGGACGAGCAGTACTTC. It specifies CASSEPRDEQYF.

Ten or more counts support this clonotype. The chain has TRBV28 and TRBJ2-7; possibly TRBD1 for D (6 bases). The CDR3 covers 14 residues. Germline loops: CDR1 MDHEN, CDR2 SYDVKM. Trimming shortened V by 3 bases and J by 3 bases, and 12 bases separated the two germline ends. The CDR3: CASSFVQGYYEQYF. The CDR3 bases are TGTGCCAGCAGTTTCGTACAGGGTTACTACGAGCAGTACTTC.

This clonotype was picked up a small number of times. The chain combines TRBV4-1 with TRBJ2-3, with D unclear. The CDR3 covers 17 residues. V was pared by 2 bases and J by 0 bases, with 15 bases between. Germline V gene sequence: CDR1 MGHRA, CDR2 YSYEKL. CDR3 sequence reads: CASSQPQKSGSTDTQYF. The DNA for the CDR3 is TGCGCCAGCAGCCAACCCCAAAAAAGTGGGAGCACAGATACGCAGTATTTT.

This chain joins TRBV7-2 and TRBJ2-7, with 11 bases matching TRBD2. This CDR3 region has 15 residues. After removal of 3 bases from V and 0 bases from J, the junction contained 1 base not matched to a gene. CDR1 SGHTA and CDR2 FQGNSA come from the germline V gene. The CDR3 loop reads CASSFTSGSSYEQYF. The CDR3 DNA follows: TGTGCCAGCAGCTTCACTAGCGGGAGCTCCTACGAGCAGTACTTC. The full variable domain, in which reference TRBV7-2 and TRBJ2-7 provide the parts outside the CDR3, is GAGVSQSPSNKVTEKGKDVELRCDPISGHTALYWYRQSLGQGLEFLIYFQGNSAPDKSGLPSDRFSAERTGGSVSTLTIQRTQQEDSAVYLCASSFTSGSSYEQYFGPGTRLTVT.

This clonotype was seen a few times. The rearrangement uses TRBV6-1 and TRBJ2-7, with 14 bases lining up with TRBD2. Unmatched junction bases numbered 8, after V lost 6 bases and J lost 7 bases. The V gene's germline CDR1 is MNHNS and CDR2 SASEGT. The CDR3 covers 15 residues. CDR3 nucleotides: TGTGCCAGCAGCAGACTAGCGGGAGGGTATTTAGAGCAGTACTTC. Residues: CASSRLAGGYLEQYF.

This clonotype was counted ten times or more. This may stem from a read error, because a much larger clone lies one nucleotide away. Because the CDR3 is missing its conserved closing phenylalanine or tryptophan, this is likely a read error. This chain connects TRBV6-1 to TRBJ1-1; D is undetermined. The germline CDR1 and CDR2 sequences are MNHNS and SASEGT. V lost 1 base and J 1 base, leaving 4 bases between the germline ends. The CDR3 length is 13 residues. The chain's CDR3 is CASSEGENTEAFL. CDR3 nucleotide sequence: TGTGCCAGCAGTGAAGGAGAGAACACTGAAGCTTTCCTT.

The gene calls are TRBV20-1 and TRBJ1-6; TRBD1 is a possible D gene (5 bases). V was clipped by 0 bases and J by 7 bases, with 13 bases between them. The CDR3 has 15 amino acids. Germline assignment: CDR1 DFQATT and CDR2 SNEGSKA (reference sequence). The CDR3: CSARDRWRGNSPLHF. CDR3 nucleotides: TGCAGTGCTAGAGACAGGTGGCGGGGCAATTCACCCCTCCACTTT.

The CDR3 is CATSREQGALNTEAFF. The DNA of the CDR3 is TGTGCCACCAGCAGGGAGCAGGGGGCCTTGAACACTGAAGCTTTCTTT. V is TRBV15 and J is TRBJ1-1; 8 positions match TRBD1. The CDR3 contains 16 residues. Germline V gene data show CDR1 as LNHNV and CDR2 as YYDKDF (reference sequence). V was pared by 3 bases and J by 0 bases, with 6 bases of the junction left unmatched. The complete variable domain, with remaining parts taken from reference TRBV15 and TRBJ1-1, reads DAMVIQNPRYQVTQFGKPVTLSCSQTLNHNVMYWYQQKSSQAPKLLFHYYDKDFNNEADTPDNFQSRRPNTSFCFLDIRSPGLGDTAMYLCATSREQGALNTEAFFGQGTRLTVV.

This clonotype occurred once. CDR3 DNA sequence: TGTGCCAGCAGCCTCAGACTAGCGGGGGGCCGGGGCGCAGATACGCAGTATTTT. The encoded protein is CASSLRLAGGRGADTQYF. This rearrangement joins TRBV6-2 or TRBV6-3 to TRBJ2-3; 13 bases fit TRBD2. Looked up from germline, CDR1 is MNHEY and CDR2 is SVGEGT. V lost 6 bases to trimming and J lost 4 bases; unmatched junction nucleotides: 13. This CDR3 has 18 amino acids.

This chain links TRBV27 with TRBJ1-5; unclear D gene. The germline CDR1 and CDR2 sequences are MNHEY and SMNVEV (reference sequence). Trimming took off 3 bases at V and 7 bases at J, with 7 bases between the two ends. CDR3 length: 12 amino acids. The CDR3 loop reads CASSFAGQPQHF. The CDR3 DNA reads TGTGCCAGCAGTTTCGCGGGACAGCCCCAGCATTTT.

This clonotype was counted at least ten times. The rearrangement uses TRBV2 and TRBJ2-3; 10 bases align to TRBD2. With 5 bases clipped from V and 4 bases from J, the junction kept 6 bases outside the gene matches. This CDR3 is built from 15 residues. The germline gives CDR1 SNHLY, CDR2 FYNNEI. The CDR3 sequence is CASSFLAGVADTQYF. The DNA of the CDR3 is TGTGCCAGCAGTTTCCTAGCGGGAGTCGCAGATACGCAGTATTTT.

This clonotype was counted between two and nine times. The genes are TRBV10-1 and TRBJ1-2; tentatively, D is TRBD1 (5 bases). This CDR3 has 14 amino acids. Germline CDR1 WNHNN, CDR2 SYGVQD (reference sequence). The ends were cut back, 0 bases at V and 4 bases at J, with 9 bases in the middle. The CDR3 is CASSESGDLYGYTF. The DNA of the CDR3 is TGCGCCAGCAGTGAGTCGGGGGATCTCTATGGCTACACCTTC.

The CDR3 spells CASSIAGKNTGELFF. CDR3 sequence (DNA): TGTGCCAGTAGTATCGCGGGGAAGAACACCGGGGAGCTGTTTTTT. V gene TRBV19 combines with J gene TRBJ2-2; D possibly corresponds to TRBD2 (6 bases). This CDR3 spans 15 amino acids. Deletions cut 3 bases from V and 1 base from J, with 9 bases between. Germline lookup yields CDR1 LNHDA and CDR2 SQIVND (reference sequence).

This clonotype has only a few counts. The chain has TRBV6-9 and TRBJ2-2; tentative D call: TRBD1 (6 bases). This CDR3 spans 16 amino acids. The V and J ends lost 2 bases and 1 base respectively, with 11 bases between them. Germline CDR1 MNHGY, CDR2 SVAAGI. DNA of the CDR3: TGTGCCAGCAGTTATCGAGGACAGCTGAACACCGGGGAGCTGTTTTTT. Its translation is CASSYRGQLNTGELFF.

This clonotype was seen at least ten times. The chain joins TRBV7-8 to TRBJ1-4, with D hard to call. The CDR3 sequence is 16 residues long. Trimming shortened V by 0 bases and J by 1 base, and 9 bases separated the two germline ends. Germline V gene data show CDR1 as SGHVS and CDR2 as FQNEAQ. As DNA, the CDR3 is TGTGCCAGCAGCTTAGCGCCAGGCAGAACTAATGAAAAACTGTTTTTT. This codes for CASSLAPGRTNEKLFF. Full variable domain (remainder filled in from reference TRBV7-8 and TRBJ1-4): GAGVSQSPRYKVAKRGQDVALRCDPISGHVSLFWYQQALGQGPEFLTYFQNEAQLDKSGLPSDRFFAERPEGSVSTLKIQRTQQEDSAVYLCASSLAPGRTNEKLFFGSGTQLSVL.

This clonotype occurred a few times. This chain connects TRBV11-3 to TRBJ2-1, with TRBD2 matching over 8 bases. After removal of 2 bases from V and 5 bases from J, the junction contained 8 bases not matched to a gene. Per germline, CDR1 SGHNT and CDR2 YENEEA. The CDR3 contains 16 residues. The CDR3 bases are TGTGCCAGCAGCTTATCACTCGGGAGGGCCGACAATGAGCAGTTCTTC. Its translation is CASSLSLGRADNEQFF.